The sequence of this T cell receptor beta chain was determined in a study of cytomegalovirus exposure and HLA in healthy donors. Points from the study as a whole: As confirmed in vitro, a few CMV-associated chains were specific for CMV antigens.

Comment on this clone: Its antigen is still unknown.

Produced via immunoSEQ multiplex PCR; TCRdb's table is partial and in-frame only. The sample has about 160,000 clones; around four fifths are singletons. This TCR was sampled from a man under 40 in good health and CMV-seropositive. Sequencing input: PBMCs.

The DNA for the CDR3 is TGTGCCACCAGCAGAGACAAGGGGGGCAATCAGCCCCAGCATTTT. Translated, it gives CATSRDKGGNQPQHF. This chain uses TRBV15 with TRBJ1-5; perhaps TRBD1 as D (6 bases). The CDR3 is 15 amino acids. Germline V gene data show CDR1 as LNHNV and CDR2 as YYDKDF (reference sequence). Between the trimmed V and J ends, which lost 0 bases and 2 bases, there was a span of 8 bases.